These 8 T cell receptor beta chains came from one sample sequenced in a study of cytomegalovirus exposure and HLA in healthy donors (dated 2017 in TCRdb). The library was generated by the immunoSEQ multiplex PCR assay. For the multiplex PCR, a mixture combining 60 forward primers for TCR Vbeta segments and 13 reverse primers for TCR Jbeta segments was used. TCRdb provides this immuneACCESS table in a form limited to in-frame rearrangements. Some clones are lacking; in checked studies, under half of them reflect an unresolved V gene, and why the rest are absent is not known. The sample yields more than 150,000 clones; around 80% were counted once. The ten top clones hold 1% of the sample. The sequencing input was PBMCs. Every receptor here comes from a woman aged 45-60 years in good health and CMV-seropositive.

This clone was counted a few times. This chain uses TRBV5-1 with TRBJ1-2, with D uncertain. The germline V and J ends were trimmed by 4 bases and 5 bases, with 18 bases remaining between them. Looked up from germline, CDR1 is SGHRS and CDR2 is YFSETQ. The CDR3 length is 15 residues. CDR3 amino acids: CASSPDPQLLYGYTF. CDR3 nucleotide sequence: TGCGCCAGCAGCCCCGACCCACAGCTTCTTTATGGCTACACCTTC.

This clone was counted once. The J gene is TRBJ2-5, the V gene TRBV7-2; D gene ambiguous. Germline V CDR1 and CDR2: SGHTA, FQGNSA. The CDR3 has 14 residues. V dropped 5 bases and J dropped 7 bases, with 17 bases sitting between them. CDR3 DNA: TGTGCCAGCAGCACCGACAAGATTACGGTGACCCAGTACTTC. It translates to CASSTDKITVTQYF.

A remark on this clone: The junction departs from germline at one end; a sequencing error may be responsible. The genes are TRBV7-9 and TRBJ1-2, with D possibly being TRBD1 (6 bases). In germline, CDR1 is SEHNR, CDR2 FQNEAQ (reference sequence). This CDR3 is built from 15 residues. CDR3 residues: CSSSWSYRASDGYTF. CDR3 coding DNA: TGTTCCAGCAGCTGGTCGTACAGGGCGTCTGATGGCTACACCTTC.

The chain couples TRBV7-2 to TRBJ2-7; D possibly corresponds to TRBD2 (6 bases). Trimming pared 5 bases from V and 6 bases from J, leaving 17 bases between. The V gene's germline CDR1 is SGHTA and CDR2 FQGNSA. The CDR3 is 14 residues long. The CDR3 sequence: CASSPGESFSEQYF. The CDR3 coding sequence is TGTGCCAGCAGCCCGGGGGAGTCTTTCAGCGAGCAGTACTTC.

V and J are TRBV29-1 and TRBJ2-7, with a tentative D call TRBD2 (5 bases). V lost 4 bases and J 2 bases, leaving 9 bases between the germline ends. The V gene's germline CDR1 is SQVTM and CDR2 ANQGSEA. This CDR3 has 12 residues. The CDR3 DNA reads as TGCAGCGTTGTGTCCGGGACCTACGAGCAGTACTTC. Protein: CSVVSGTYEQYF.

CDR3 residues: CASTGLVGEKLFF. CDR3 DNA sequence: TGTGCCAGCACAGGGTTGGTTGGTGAAAAACTGTTTTTT. This chain connects TRBV18 to TRBJ1-4; the D gene is possibly TRBD1 (6 bases). Trimming cost V 8 bases and J 7 bases, with 14 bases left between them. The CDR3 length is 13 residues. Germline CDR1 KGHSH, CDR2 LQKENI. The variable domain in full, with the rest retrieved from reference TRBV18 and TRBJ1-4, is NAGVMQNPRHLVRRRGQEARLRCSPMKGHSHVYWYRQLPEEGLKFMVYLQKENIIDESGMPKERFSAEFPKEGPSILRIQQVVRGDSAAYFCASTGLVGEKLFFGSGTQLSVL.

V is TRBV6-5 and J is TRBJ2-2; D gene unclear. The germline V and J ends were trimmed by 2 bases and 1 base, with 5 bases remaining between them. Germline V gene sequence: CDR1 MNHEY, CDR2 SVGAGI. The CDR3 contains 14 residues. This CDR3 reads CASSYLRNTGELFF. The CDR3 nucleotides are TGTGCCAGCAGTTACCTAAGGAACACCGGGGAGCTGTTTTTT.

The chain employs TRBV19 and TRBJ2-2; weak D call: TRBD2 (6 bases). Germline-derived CDR1 and CDR2 are LNHDA and SQIVND (reference sequence). The CDR3 covers 15 residues. Trimming left V 3 bases short and J 4 bases short, with 12 bases between. The CDR3 DNA sequence: TGTGCCAGTAGTATGGTTGCGGGACCCACCGGGGAGCTGTTTTTT. This codes for CASSMVAGPTGELFF.